Below, one TCR beta chain is given with its context. The antigen is undetermined. This specimen comes from a study of CXCR3-negative and CXCR3-positive naive CD8 T cells. Study summary: The total count of TRB reads reached approximately 140 million, and each library contributed about 1.5 +/- 0.3 million.

The TRB cDNA libraries were prepared by 5' RACE with UMI labels. TCRdb derives one entry per CDR3 protein from the 5' RACE reads, leaving out DNA. The sample features about 98,000 distinct CDR3 sequences, with less than 1.1% in its top ten. The study's findings and limits: Partly lower CXCR3 expression followed cryopreservation, and most assays relied on fresh PBMCs. For CXCR3-positive naive cells, TRB CDR3s were more hydrophobic than those of CXCR3-negative naive cells.

The CDR3 consists of 13 residues. Per the germline V gene, CDR1 is SGHVS and CDR2 is FNYEAQ. The chain is built from TRBV7-6 and TRBJ2-7; TCRdb's D gene call, TRBD1, goes unchecked for lack of DNA. The sample consisted of naive CXCR3+ CD8+ T cells from blood. Subset given: CD45RO-CCR7+CD27+CD95- naive CD8+ T cells expressing CXCR3 (TNR3+). This clonotype was sampled from a human donor in good health. Some clones in this sample may be carry-over from other donors' samples. CDR3 in amino acids: CASSLVAGDGQYF.